Listed below are T cell receptor beta chains from one sample, sequenced in a study of T cell responses to AZD1222 COVID-19 vaccine. Clones were read by immunoSEQ multiplex PCR, and TCRdb kept only the in-frame ones, dropping some. The sample holds roughly 180,000 clones; approximately 90% are singletons and the top ten take about 3.5%. Source: peripheral blood, taken 28 days after the second AZD1222 dose. The receptors come from an adult who received the AZD1222 COVID-19 vaccine. The CDR3 runs from the conserved cysteine through the conserved F or W. A D gene is named only where the DNA matches it firmly. Size is stated for part of the rows, as once, few or many counts, or as a class when the clone is expanded.

>TRBD2|15|TRBV10-3|-|TRBJ2-7
CAISPRTSGYYEQYF
TGTGCCATCAGTCCCCGGACTAGCGGATACTACGAGCAGTACTTC
>-|15|TRBV25-1|-|TRBJ1-4
CASSPPAGASGKLFF
TGTGCCAGCAGCCCACCTGCCGGGGCCTCCGGGAAACTGTTTTTT
>-|14|TRBV5-4|-|TRBJ1-6
CASSLSLGNSPLHF
TGTGCCAGCAGCTTGTCTCTAGGAAATTCACCCCTCCACTTT
>TRBD1|15|TRBV28|-|TRBJ2-7
CASSPTWDRSYEQYF
TGTGCCAGCAGTCCCACTTGGGACAGATCCTACGAGCAGTACTTC
>-|18|TRBV28|-|TRBJ2-7
CASSTSRSLDRHTYEQYF
TGTGCCAGCAGCACATCCCGAAGCCTTGATCGTCATACCTACGAGCAGTACTTC
>TRBD1|16|TRBV19|-|TRBJ1-3
CASSIGGQSSGNTIYF
TGTGCCAGTAGTATAGGGGGACAGAGCTCTGGAAACACCATATATTTT
>-|12|TRBV28|-|TRBJ1-5
CASAGSNQPQHF
TGTGCCAGCGCAGGGAGCAATCAGCCCCAGCATTTT
>-|16|TRBV28|-|TRBJ1-3
CASSTPVGFEGNTIYF
TGTGCCAGCAGCACTCCTGTAGGGTTCGAGGGAAACACCATATATTTT
>-|17|TRBV18|-|TRBJ1-2
CASSPYPAVDSNYGYTF
TGTGCCAGCTCACCATACCCTGCTGTTGACAGCAACTATGGCTACACCTTC
>-|19|TRBV15|-|TRBJ1-6
CATSRGPPVGGYVNSPLHF
TGTGCCACCAGCAGAGGGCCCCCTGTCGGGGGTTATGTAAATTCACCCCTCCACTTT
>-|16|TRBV5-6|-|TRBJ2-3
CASSPGSGFYTDTQYF
TGTGCCAGCAGCCCCGGGAGCGGTTTTTACACAGATACGCAGTATTTT
>TRBD1|17|TRBV28|once|TRBJ1-4
CASSPDRGRVENEKLFF
TGTGCCAGCAGCCCCGACAGGGGGCGGGTTGAGAATGAAAAACTGTTTTTT
>-|14|TRBV27|-|TRBJ1-6
CASAARGVGSPLHF
TGTGCCAGCGCGGCCCGCGGGGTAGGTTCACCCCTCCACTTT
>-|14|TRBV11-3|-|TRBJ1-1
CASSPSAVWPEAFF
TGTGCCAGCAGCCCTAGTGCGGTCTGGCCTGAAGCTTTCTTT
>-|14|TRBV25-1|-|TRBJ1-4
CASSPTGANEKLFF
TGTGCCAGCAGCCCCACAGGAGCTAATGAAAAACTGTTTTTT
>-|15|TRBV6-1|-|TRBJ1-5
CASSEAAGWGQPQHF
TGTGCCAGCAGTGAAGCAGCAGGTTGGGGTCAGCCCCAGCATTTT
>TRBD1|14|TRBV5-6|-|TRBJ2-1
CATLRTGGYNEQFF
TGTGCCACCCTGCGCACAGGGGGGTATAATGAGCAGTTCTTC
>-|19|TRBV18|once|TRBJ1-3
CASSPYVSAAVPSGNTIYF
TGTGCCAGCTCACCATATGTGTCCGCCGCTGTTCCTTCGGGAAACACCATATATTTT
>TRBD1|17|TRBV10-3|once|TRBJ2-5
CAISEPDRVVSAETQYF
TGTGCCATCAGTGAGCCCGACAGGGTTGTGTCGGCAGAGACCCAGTACTTC
>-|14|TRBV30|-|TRBJ2-3
CAWSRGGATDTQYF
TGTGCCTGGTCGAGGGGGGGCGCCACAGATACGCAGTATTTT
>TRBD2|16|TRBV4-2|-|TRBJ2-5
CASSQEGTSGGETQYF
TGTGCCAGCAGCCAAGAAGGGACTAGCGGGGGGGAGACCCAGTACTTC
>TRBD2|14|TRBV7-2|-|TRBJ2-7
CASRVLAGDYEQYF
TGTGCCAGCAGAGTTCTAGCGGGAGACTACGAGCAGTACTTC
>-|12|TRBV30|once|TRBJ2-5
CACHRGGETQYF
TGTGCCTGCCACAGGGGGGGGGAGACCCAGTACTTC
>-|15|TRBV3-1/TRBV3-2|-|TRBJ1-3
CASSQAVRDGNTIYF
TGTGCCAGCAGCCAAGCGGTCAGGGACGGAAACACCATATATTTT
>-|14|TRBV10-1|-|TRBJ2-1
CASSYPPGYNEQFF
TGCGCCAGCAGTTACCCCCCGGGCTACAATGAGCAGTTCTTC
>TRBD2|14|TRBV5-1|-|TRBJ2-1
CASSLTSGVGEQFF
TGCGCCAGCAGCCTAACTAGCGGGGTGGGTGAGCAGTTCTTC
>TRBD1|16|TRBV28|-|TRBJ1-2
CASSLVSAAGGYGYTF
TGTGCCAGCAGTTTAGTCTCGGCGGCAGGGGGTTATGGCTACACCTTC
>TRBD1|15|TRBV3-1/TRBV3-2|-|TRBJ2-2
CASSPFQGAAGELFF
TGTGCCAGCAGCCCTTTCCAGGGGGCGGCCGGGGAGCTGTTTTTT
>-|13|TRBV3-1/TRBV3-2|-|TRBJ1-1
CASSERDPTEAFF
TGTGCCAGCAGTGAACGGGACCCTACTGAAGCTTTCTTT
>-|14|TRBV7-3|-|TRBJ2-7
CASSPQGPTYEQYF
TGTGCCAGCAGCCCACAGGGACCGACCTACGAGCAGTACTTC
>-|12|TRBV11-3|-|TRBJ2-1
CASSFSGIEQFF
TGTGCCAGCAGCTTTAGTGGTATTGAGCAGTTCTTC
>-|16|TRBV5-1|-|TRBJ1-3
CASSLEAGASGNTIYF
TGCGCCAGCAGCTTGGAGGCGGGGGCGTCAGGAAACACCATATATTTT
>-|15|TRBV28|-|TRBJ2-7
CASRGGTPTSYEQYF
TGTGCCAGCAGGGGCGGGACACCTACCTCCTACGAGCAGTACTTC
>-|15|TRBV9|once|TRBJ2-2
CASSVDVAGTGELFF
TGTGCCAGCAGCGTAGATGTTGCGGGTACCGGGGAGCTGTTTTTT
>TRBD2|17|TRBV5-1|once|TRBJ2-2
CASSVASGRRNTGELFF
TGCGCCAGCAGCGTGGCTAGCGGGAGAAGGAACACCGGGGAGCTGTTTTTT
>-|15|TRBV27|few|TRBJ2-7
CASSPDRTSSYEQYF
TGTGCCAGCAGTCCAGACAGGACCTCCTCCTACGAGCAGTACTTC
>-|14|TRBV30|few|TRBJ2-1
CAWSRPPIYNEQFF
TGTGCCTGGAGTAGGCCCCCAATTTACAATGAGCAGTTCTTC
>-|16|TRBV18|-|TRBJ1-6
CASSPNPSGGSSPLHF
TGTGCCAGCTCACCAAACCCGAGTGGGGGCAGTTCACCCCTCCACTTT
>-|13|TRBV10-3|-|TRBJ2-1
CAISASHGNEQFF
TGTGCCATCAGTGCTTCACACGGCAATGAGCAGTTCTTC
>TRBD2|14|TRBV5-4|-|TRBJ2-1
CASSGVSGYNEQFF
TGTGCCAGCAGCGGAGTTAGCGGGTACAATGAGCAGTTCTTC
>-|16|TRBV27|-|TRBJ1-4
CASSPWTEATNEKLFF
TGTGCCAGCAGTCCGTGGACAGAAGCAACTAATGAAAAACTGTTTTTT
>-|19|TRBV10-1|once|TRBJ2-1
CASSESRAGEAYLQGEQFF
TGCGCCAGCAGTGAGTCGAGGGCAGGGGAGGCCTACCTTCAGGGTGAGCAGTTCTTC
>-|12|TRBV7-2|-|TRBJ2-2
CASSLEFGELFF
TGTGCCAGCAGCTTGGAGTTTGGGGAGCTGTTTTTT
>-|18|TRBV6-2/TRBV6-3|once|TRBJ1-1
CASSSPGQTPLRNTEAFF
TGTGCCAGCAGTTCTCCAGGACAGACTCCTTTACGGAACACTGAAGCTTTCTTT
>-|15|TRBV19|-|TRBJ1-3
CASKWGTRSGNTIYF
TGTGCCAGTAAGTGGGGGACTCGCTCTGGAAACACCATATATTTT
>-|15|TRBV7-2|-|TRBJ2-7
CASSLRGGDTYEQYF
TGTGCCAGCAGCTTAAGGGGCGGGGACACCTACGAGCAGTACTTC
>TRBD1|14|TRBV19|-|TRBJ2-7
CASSIWTGDYEQYF
TGTGCCAGTAGTATATGGACAGGAGACTACGAGCAGTACTTC
>-|15|TRBV27|-|TRBJ1-5
CASSLSAGTHQPQHF
TGTGCCAGCAGTTTATCGGCTGGGACTCATCAGCCCCAGCATTTT
>TRBD1|17|TRBV6-2/TRBV6-3|-|TRBJ1-1
CASSYLGQGPMNTEAFF
TGTGCCAGCAGTTACCTAGGACAGGGTCCCATGAACACTGAAGCTTTCTTT
>TRBD1|16|TRBV7-2|-|TRBJ1-6
CASSLFGTGEISPLHF
TGTGCCAGCAGCTTGTTCGGGACAGGGGAGATTTCACCCCTCCACTTT
>-|15|TRBV5-8|-|TRBJ2-2
CASSLGHSNTGELFF
TGTGCCAGCAGCTTGGGACATTCGAACACCGGGGAGCTGTTTTTT
>TRBD1|13|TRBV12-3/TRBV12-4|-|TRBJ1-1
CASSTTGGRRAFF
TGTGCCAGCAGCACAACAGGGGGGCGGAGAGCTTTCTTT
>-|15|TRBV19|-|TRBJ1-3
CASSIPGVSGNTIYF
TGTGCCAGTAGTATACCAGGGGTTTCTGGAAACACCATATATTTT
>-|12|TRBV6-1|-|TRBJ1-2
CASSDGSYGYTF
TGTGCCAGCAGTGATGGAAGTTATGGCTACACCTTC
>-|15|TRBV5-6|-|TRBJ1-1
CASSLRVRAYTEAFF
TGTGCCAGCAGCTTGAGGGTGAGGGCGTACACTGAAGCTTTCTTT
>-|16|TRBV19|-|TRBJ1-1
CASSISGGTMNTEAFF
TGTGCCAGTAGTATATCGGGGGGGACCATGAACACTGAAGCTTTCTTT
>TRBD1|15|TRBV28|once|TRBJ1-4
CASSFRGDLNEKLFF
TGTGCCAGCAGTTTCAGGGGGGACCTGAATGAAAAACTGTTTTTT
>TRBD2|17|TRBV30|once|TRBJ2-1
CAWSVAHSGRARNEQFF
TGTGCCTGGAGTGTAGCCCATAGCGGGAGGGCCAGAAATGAGCAGTTCTTC
>TRBD1|16|TRBV14|-|TRBJ2-1
CASSASGTGSYNEQFF
TGTGCCAGCAGCGCATCCGGGACAGGGTCGTACAATGAGCAGTTCTTC